This T cell receptor beta chain appears in the sequencing data of a study of T cell responses to AZD1222 COVID-19 vaccine. Trimming cost V 5 bases and J 2 bases, with 13 bases left between them. This CDR3 is built from 15 residues. Germline V gives CDR1 GTSNPN, CDR2 SVGIG (reference sequence). Assay: immunoSEQ multiplex PCR; the TCRdb copy retains only in-frame clones and omits some. The sample records 46,000 or so clones, 90% being singletons. The chain is built from TRBV30 and TRBJ2-6, with TRBD2 as a possible D gene (6 bases). This specimen was peripheral blood, taken 28 days after the second AZD1222 dose. The source of this sequence is an adult who received the AZD1222 COVID-19 vaccine. The CDR3 DNA reads TGTGCCTGGGTCCCCGGAGGGGCTGGGGCCAACGTCCTGACTTTC. It codes for CAWVPGGAGANVLTF.